Each of the 6 T cell receptor beta chains below was sequenced from the same sample in a study of shared clonotypes between healthy human individuals. Some clones are missing from TCRdb's copy, which holds only in-frame ones; the method was immunoSEQ multiplex PCR. The sample has about 380,000 clones, 95% to 97% seen once; the top ten hold about 0.32%. The sample was memory CD8+ T cells sorted from blood. Subset of the sample: CD45RO+ cells pooled with CCR7-negative TemRA cells. Receptor source: a man aged 30-40 years in good health.

The genes are TRBV7-9 and TRBJ2-7; 8 positions agree with TRBD1. The germline gives CDR1 SEHNR, CDR2 FQNEAQ (reference sequence). There are 15 residues in the CDR3. After removal of 5 bases from V and 5 bases from J, the junction contained 11 bases not matched to a gene. The CDR3, as DNA: TGTGCCAGCAGCCTGCTCCGGGACAGGTCCCACGAGCAGTACTTC. As protein: CASSLLRDRSHEQYF.

The rearrangement joins TRBV10-2 to TRBJ1-5; D gene unclear. The CDR3 consists of 12 residues. CDR1 is WSHSY and CDR2 is SAAADI in the germline V gene. The ends were cut back, 2 bases at V and 6 bases at J, with 5 bases in the middle. In nucleotides, the CDR3 is TGCGCCAGCAGTGAGGGTAGTCAGCCCCAGCATTTT. It yields the protein CASSEGSQPQHF.

V and J are TRBV18 and TRBJ2-1, with a possible D match to TRBD2 (6 bases). The CDR3 length is 14 residues. V was shortened by 3 bases and J by 6 bases, with 12 bases between the two germline ends. Germline V gene sequence: CDR1 KGHSH, CDR2 LQKENI. CDR3 nucleotide sequence: TGTGCCAGCTCACCGGGACTTCCAATCAATGAGCAGTTCTTC. Translated: CASSPGLPINEQFF.

The rearrangement joins TRBV6-6 to TRBJ2-1, with D maybe TRBD2 (6 bases). Germline lookup yields CDR1 MNHNY and CDR2 SVGAGI (reference sequence). V was pared by 2 bases and J by 3 bases, with 11 bases between. The CDR3 is 15 amino acids. The CDR3 DNA reads as TGTGCCAGCAGTTACCGGGGGACTTACTACAATGAGCAGTTCTTC. It is translated as CASSYRGTYYNEQFF.

The V gene is TRBV11-2, the J gene TRBJ2-3, with D possibly TRBD1 on 6 matching bases. V lost 7 bases and J lost 3, with 11 bases in between. This CDR3 region has 13 residues. Germline V CDR1 and CDR2: SGHAT, FQNNGV. The chain's CDR3 is CASKTGRTDTQYF. In DNA form, the CDR3 reads TGTGCCAGCAAGACAGGTCGTACAGATACGCAGTATTTT.

The chain uses TRBV10-3 and TRBJ2-7, with D possibly matching TRBD2 (5 bases). Trimming shortened V by 0 bases and J by 2 bases, and 11 bases separated the two germline ends. CDR3 length: 15 amino acids. Germline CDR1 ENHRY, CDR2 SYGVKD. The CDR3 nucleotides are TGTGCCATCAGTGAGTCGTTCGGGAACCCCTACGAGCAGTACTTC. Its protein product is CAISESFGNPYEQYF.